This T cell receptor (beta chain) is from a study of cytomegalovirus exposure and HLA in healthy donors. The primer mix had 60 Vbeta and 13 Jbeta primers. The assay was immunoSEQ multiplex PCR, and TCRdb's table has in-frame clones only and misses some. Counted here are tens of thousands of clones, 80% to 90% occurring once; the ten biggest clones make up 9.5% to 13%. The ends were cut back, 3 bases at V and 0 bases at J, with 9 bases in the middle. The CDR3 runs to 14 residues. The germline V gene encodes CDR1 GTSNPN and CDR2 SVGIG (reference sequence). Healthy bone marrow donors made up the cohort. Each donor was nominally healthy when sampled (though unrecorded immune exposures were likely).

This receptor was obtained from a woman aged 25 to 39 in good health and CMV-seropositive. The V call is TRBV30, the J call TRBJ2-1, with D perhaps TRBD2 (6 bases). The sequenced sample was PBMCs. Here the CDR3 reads CAWRTRGSYNEQFF. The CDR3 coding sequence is TGTGCCTGGAGGACTAGAGGCTCCTACAATGAGCAGTTCTTC. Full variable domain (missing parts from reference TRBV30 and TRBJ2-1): SQTIHQWPATLVQPVGSPLSLECTVEGTSNPNLYWYRQAAGRGLQLLFYSVGIGQISSEVPQNLSASRPQDRQFILSSKKLLLSDSGFYLCAWRTRGSYNEQFFGPGTRLTVL.